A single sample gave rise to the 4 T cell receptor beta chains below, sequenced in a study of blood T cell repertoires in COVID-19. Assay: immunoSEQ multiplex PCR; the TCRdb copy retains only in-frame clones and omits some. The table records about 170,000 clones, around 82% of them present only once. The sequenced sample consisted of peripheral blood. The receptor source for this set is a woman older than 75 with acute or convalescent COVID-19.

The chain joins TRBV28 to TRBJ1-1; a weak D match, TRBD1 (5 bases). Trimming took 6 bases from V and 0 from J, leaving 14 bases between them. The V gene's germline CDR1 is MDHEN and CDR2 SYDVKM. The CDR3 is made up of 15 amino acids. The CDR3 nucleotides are TGTGCCAGCAGCCTCAGACAGCATGTGAACACTGAAGCTTTCTTT. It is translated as CASSLRQHVNTEAFF.

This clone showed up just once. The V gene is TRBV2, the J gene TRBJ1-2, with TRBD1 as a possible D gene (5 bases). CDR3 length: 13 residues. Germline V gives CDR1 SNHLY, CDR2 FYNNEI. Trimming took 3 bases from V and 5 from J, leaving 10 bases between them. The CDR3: CASSEQGKYGYTF. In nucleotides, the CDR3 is TGTGCCAGCAGTGAGCAGGGAAAATATGGCTACACCTTC.

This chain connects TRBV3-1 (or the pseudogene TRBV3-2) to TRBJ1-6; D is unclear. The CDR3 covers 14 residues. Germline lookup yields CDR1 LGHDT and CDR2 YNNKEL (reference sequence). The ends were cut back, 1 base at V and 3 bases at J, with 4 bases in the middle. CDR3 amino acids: CASSQARYNSPLHF. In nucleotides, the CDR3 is TGTGCCAGCAGCCAAGCCCGCTATAATTCACCCCTCCACTTT.

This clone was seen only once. The CDR3 spells CASSPQRIQGAYTEAFF. The CDR3 nucleotides are TGCGCCAGCAGCCCCCAACGGATACAGGGGGCTTATACTGAAGCTTTCTTT. The chain uses TRBV5-1 and TRBJ1-1; 9 bases are a match to TRBD1. The CDR3 consists of 17 residues. J was trimmed by 5 bases and V by 4 bases; bases with no gene match: 15. The V gene's germline CDR1 is SGHRS and CDR2 YFSETQ.